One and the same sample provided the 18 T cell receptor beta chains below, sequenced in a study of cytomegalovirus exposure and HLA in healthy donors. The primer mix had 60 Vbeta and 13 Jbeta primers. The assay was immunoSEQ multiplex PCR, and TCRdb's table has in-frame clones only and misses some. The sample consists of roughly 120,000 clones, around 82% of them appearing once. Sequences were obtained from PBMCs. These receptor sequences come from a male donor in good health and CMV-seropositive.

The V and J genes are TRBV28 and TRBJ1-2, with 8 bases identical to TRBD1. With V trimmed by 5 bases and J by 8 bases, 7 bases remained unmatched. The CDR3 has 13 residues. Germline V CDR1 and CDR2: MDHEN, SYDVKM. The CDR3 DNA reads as TGTGCCAGCAGTGGAGGACAGGGACAAGGCTACACCTTC. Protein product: CASSGGQGQGYTF.

In nucleotides, the CDR3 is TGTGCCAGCAGTGATTCTAACAGGGGTAGGGATTCACCCCTCCACTTT. Its translation is CASSDSNRGRDSPLHF. This chain connects TRBV25-1 to TRBJ1-6; the match to TRBD1 covers 7 bases. CDR3 size: 16 residues. Germline V lookup: CDR1 MGHDK, CDR2 SYGVNS. The ends lost 3 bases at V and 8 bases at J; junction bases unmatched: 10.

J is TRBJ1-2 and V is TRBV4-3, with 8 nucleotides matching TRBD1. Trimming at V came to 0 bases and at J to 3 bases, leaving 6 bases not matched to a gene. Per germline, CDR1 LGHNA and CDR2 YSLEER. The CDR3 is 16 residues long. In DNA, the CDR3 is TGCGCCAGCAGCCAAGAGGCTCAGGGGGCTTACTATGGCTACACCTTC. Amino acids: CASSQEAQGAYYGYTF.

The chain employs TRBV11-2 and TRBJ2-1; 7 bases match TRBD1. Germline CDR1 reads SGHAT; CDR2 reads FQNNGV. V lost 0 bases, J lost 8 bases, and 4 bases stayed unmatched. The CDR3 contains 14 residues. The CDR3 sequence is CASSLDNRGHEQFF. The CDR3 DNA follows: TGTGCCAGCAGCTTAGATAACAGGGGCCATGAGCAGTTCTTC.

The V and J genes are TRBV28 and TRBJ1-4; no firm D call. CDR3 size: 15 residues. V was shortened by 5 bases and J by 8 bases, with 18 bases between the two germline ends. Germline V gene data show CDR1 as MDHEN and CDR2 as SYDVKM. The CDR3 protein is CASSPHSGGGEKLFF. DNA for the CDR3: TGTGCCAGCAGTCCCCACTCGGGAGGAGGGGAAAAACTGTTTTTT. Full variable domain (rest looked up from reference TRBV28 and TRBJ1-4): DVKVTQSSRYLVKRTGEKVFLECVQDMDHENMFWYRQDPGLGLRLIYFSYDVKMKEKGDIPEGYSVSREKKERFSLILESASTNQTSMYLCASSPHSGGGEKLFFGSGTQLSVL.

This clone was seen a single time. CDR3 region: CASCEGRSSYNSPLHF. The CDR3 coding sequence is TGTGCCAGCTGCGAGGGCCGGAGCTCCTATAATTCACCCCTCCACTTT. The chain links TRBV28 to TRBJ1-6, with D unresolved. V dropped 8 bases and J dropped 0 bases, with 14 bases sitting between them. The CDR3 length is 16 residues. CDR1 is MDHEN and CDR2 is SYDVKM in the germline V gene.

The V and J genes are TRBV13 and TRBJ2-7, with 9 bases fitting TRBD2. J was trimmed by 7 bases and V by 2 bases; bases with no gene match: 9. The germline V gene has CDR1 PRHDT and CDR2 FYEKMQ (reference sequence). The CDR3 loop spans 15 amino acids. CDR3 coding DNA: TGTGCCAGCAGCTTAAGAGGGGGGCTAGCGGGAGAGCAGTACTTC. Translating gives CASSLRGGLAGEQYF.

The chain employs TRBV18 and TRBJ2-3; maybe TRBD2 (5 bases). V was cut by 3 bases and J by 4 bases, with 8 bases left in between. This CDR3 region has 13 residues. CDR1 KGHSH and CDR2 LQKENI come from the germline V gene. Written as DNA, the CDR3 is TGTGCCAGCTCACCCCCAGCGGCAGATACGCAGTATTTT. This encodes CASSPPAADTQYF.

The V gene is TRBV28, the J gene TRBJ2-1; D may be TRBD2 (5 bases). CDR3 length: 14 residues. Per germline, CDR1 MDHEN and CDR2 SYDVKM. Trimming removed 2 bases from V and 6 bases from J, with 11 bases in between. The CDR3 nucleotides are TGTGCCAGCAGTTTACGGCTAGCTCGCAATGAGCAGTTCTTC. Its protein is CASSLRLARNEQFF.

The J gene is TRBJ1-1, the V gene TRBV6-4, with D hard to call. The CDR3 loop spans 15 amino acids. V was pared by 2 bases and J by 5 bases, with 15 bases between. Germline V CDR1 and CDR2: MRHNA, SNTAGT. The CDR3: CASSDQRPEGTEAFF. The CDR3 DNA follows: TGTGCCAGCAGTGACCAGCGGCCTGAGGGAACTGAAGCTTTCTTT.

CDR3 nucleotides: TGTGCCATCAGCCCTAACGGGGACAGCTCCTACGAGCAGTACTTC. Its protein product is CAISPNGDSSYEQYF. The chain links TRBV10-3 to TRBJ2-7, with 7 bases aligning to TRBD1. V lost 6 bases, J lost 0 bases, and 8 bases stayed unmatched. Germline CDR1 reads ENHRY; CDR2 reads SYGVKD. The CDR3 runs 15 residues.

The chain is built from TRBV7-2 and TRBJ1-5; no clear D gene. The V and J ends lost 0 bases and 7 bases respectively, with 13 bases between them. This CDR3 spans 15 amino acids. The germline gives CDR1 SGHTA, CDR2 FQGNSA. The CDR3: CASSLAHSMVQPQHF. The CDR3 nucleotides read TGTGCCAGCAGCTTAGCGCACTCGATGGTCCAGCCCCAGCATTTT.

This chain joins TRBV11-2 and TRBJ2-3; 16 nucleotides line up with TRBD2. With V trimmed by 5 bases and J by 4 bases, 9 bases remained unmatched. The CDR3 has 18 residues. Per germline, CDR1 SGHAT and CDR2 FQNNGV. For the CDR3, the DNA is TGTGCCAGCAGCGCGACCGGGACTAGCGGGAGGGCCCCAGATACGCAGTATTTT. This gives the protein CASSATGTSGRAPDTQYF.

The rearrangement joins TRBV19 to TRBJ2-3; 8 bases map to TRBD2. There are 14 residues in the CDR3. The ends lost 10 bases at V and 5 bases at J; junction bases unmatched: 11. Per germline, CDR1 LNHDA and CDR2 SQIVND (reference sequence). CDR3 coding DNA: TGTGCCACCAAAGCGGGAGCTGAGGAAGATACGCAGTATTTT. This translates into CATKAGAEEDTQYF. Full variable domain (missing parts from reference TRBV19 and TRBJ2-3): DGGITQSPKYLFRKEGQNVTLSCEQNLNHDAMYWYRQDPGQGLRLIYYSQIVNDFQKGDIAEGYSVSREKKESFPLTVTSAQKNPTAFYLCATKAGAEEDTQYFGPGTRLTVL.

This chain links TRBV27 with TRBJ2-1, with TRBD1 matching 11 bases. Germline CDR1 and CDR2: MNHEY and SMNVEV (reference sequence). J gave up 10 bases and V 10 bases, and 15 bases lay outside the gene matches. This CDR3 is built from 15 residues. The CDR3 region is CATCRRTGGANEQFF. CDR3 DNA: TGTGCCACCTGTCGGCGGACAGGGGGCGCGAACGAGCAGTTCTTC.

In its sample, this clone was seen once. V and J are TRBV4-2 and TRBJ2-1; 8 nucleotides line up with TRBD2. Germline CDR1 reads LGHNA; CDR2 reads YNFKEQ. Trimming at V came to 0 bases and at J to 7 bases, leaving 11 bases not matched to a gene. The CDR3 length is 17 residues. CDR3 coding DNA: TGTGCCAGCAGCCAAGAAATCAGCGGGAGTGGGGGGAATGAGCAGTTCTTC. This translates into CASSQEISGSGGNEQFF.

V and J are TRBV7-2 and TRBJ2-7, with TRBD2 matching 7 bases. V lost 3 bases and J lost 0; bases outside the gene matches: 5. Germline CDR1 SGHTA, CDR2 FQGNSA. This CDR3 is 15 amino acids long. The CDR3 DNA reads TGTGCCAGCAGCTTGTCTCGGACTAGCTCCTACGAGCAGTACTTC. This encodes CASSLSRTSSYEQYF.

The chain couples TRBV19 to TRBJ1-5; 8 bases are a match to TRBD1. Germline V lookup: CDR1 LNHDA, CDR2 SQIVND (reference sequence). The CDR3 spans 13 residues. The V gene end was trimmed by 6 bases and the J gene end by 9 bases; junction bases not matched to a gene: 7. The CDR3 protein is CASSVTGVGPQHF. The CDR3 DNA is TGTGCCAGTAGCGTGACAGGGGTTGGGCCCCAGCATTTT.